Presented here are 3 T cell receptor beta chains from one specimen sequenced in a study of cytomegalovirus exposure and HLA in healthy donors. The PCR was carried out with 60 Vbeta primers and 13 Jbeta primers. The data were produced by immunoSEQ multiplex PCR, yet TCRdb's version contains in-frame clones alone and is incomplete. Among around 100,000 clones listed, around 80% were seen once. The sample taken for sequencing was PBMCs. The receptor set was obtained from a woman aged 18-30 years in good health and CMV-seronegative.

The CDR3 DNA sequence: TGCAGCGTTACGGACAATCGGGATCAGCCCCAGCATTTT. This encodes CSVTDNRDQPQHF. The gene calls are TRBV29-1 and TRBJ1-5; D possibly corresponds to TRBD1 (5 bases). Germline V CDR1 and CDR2: SQVTM, ANQGSEA. This CDR3 is built from 13 residues. V shed 5 bases and J shed 5 bases, with 13 bases lying between them.

This chain joins TRBV28 and TRBJ1-4; a weak D match, TRBD1 (6 bases). This CDR3 spans 15 amino acids. V was trimmed by 5 bases and J by 5 bases, leaving 15 bases between them. CDR1 is MDHEN and CDR2 is SYDVKM in the germline V gene. In DNA, the CDR3 is TGTGCCAGCAGTACCGTGACAGGTTCGAATGAAAAACTGTTTTTT. It specifies CASSTVTGSNEKLFF. The whole variable domain, remainder taken from reference TRBV28 and TRBJ1-4, is DVKVTQSSRYLVKRTGEKVFLECVQDMDHENMFWYRQDPGLGLRLIYFSYDVKMKEKGDIPEGYSVSREKKERFSLILESASTNQTSMYLCASSTVTGSNEKLFFGSGTQLSVL.

This clone was seen only once. V and J are TRBV7-9 and TRBJ2-2; D perhaps matches TRBD2 (5 bases). V gave up 5 bases and J gave up 1 base, with 11 bases separating them. The CDR3 is 15 residues long. CDR1 SEHNR and CDR2 FQNEAQ come from the germline V gene (reference sequence). CDR3 bases: TGTGCCAGCAGCCGTCAAAGCGGGAACACCGGGGAGCTGTTTTTT. Translated, it gives CASSRQSGNTGELFF.